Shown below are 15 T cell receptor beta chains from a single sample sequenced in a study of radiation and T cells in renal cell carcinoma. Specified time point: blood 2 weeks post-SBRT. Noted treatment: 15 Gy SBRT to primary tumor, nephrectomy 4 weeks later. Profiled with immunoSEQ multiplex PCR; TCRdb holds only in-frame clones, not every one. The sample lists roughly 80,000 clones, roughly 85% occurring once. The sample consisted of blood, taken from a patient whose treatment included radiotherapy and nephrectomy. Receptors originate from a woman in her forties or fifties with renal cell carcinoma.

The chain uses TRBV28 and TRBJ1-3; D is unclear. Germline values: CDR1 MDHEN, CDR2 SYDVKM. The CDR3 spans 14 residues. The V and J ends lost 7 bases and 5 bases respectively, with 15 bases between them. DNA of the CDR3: TGTGCCAGCATCTACAGAGGGTTGAGAAACACCATATATTTT. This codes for CASIYRGLRNTIYF.

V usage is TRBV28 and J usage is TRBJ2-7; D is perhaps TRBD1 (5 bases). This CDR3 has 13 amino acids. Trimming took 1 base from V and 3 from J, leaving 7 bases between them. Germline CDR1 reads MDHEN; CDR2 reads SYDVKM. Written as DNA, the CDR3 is TGTGCCAGCAGTTTATTAGGGGTCTACGAGCAGTACTTC. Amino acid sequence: CASSLLGVYEQYF.

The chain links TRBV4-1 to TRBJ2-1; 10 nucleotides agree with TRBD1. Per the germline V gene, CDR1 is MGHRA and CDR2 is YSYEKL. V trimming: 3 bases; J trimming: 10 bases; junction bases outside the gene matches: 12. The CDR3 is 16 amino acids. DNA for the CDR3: TGCGCCAGCAGCCATTTAAACCGGGACAGGGGTCGGGAGCAGTTCTTC. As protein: CASSHLNRDRGREQFF.

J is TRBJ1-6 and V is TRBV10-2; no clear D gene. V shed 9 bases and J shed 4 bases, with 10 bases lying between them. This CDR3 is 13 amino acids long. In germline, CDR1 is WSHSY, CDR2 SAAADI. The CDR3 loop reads CASSFGYNSPLHF. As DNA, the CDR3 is TGCGCCAGTAGCTTTGGGTATAATTCACCCCTCCACTTT.

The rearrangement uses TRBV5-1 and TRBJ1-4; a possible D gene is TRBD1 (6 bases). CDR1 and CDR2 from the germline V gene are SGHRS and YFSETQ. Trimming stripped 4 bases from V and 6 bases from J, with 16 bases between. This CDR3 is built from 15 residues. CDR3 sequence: CASSKTGREDEKLFF. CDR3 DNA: TGCGCCAGCAGCAAGACAGGACGCGAGGATGAAAAACTGTTTTTT.

CDR3 in amino acids: CASSFLSDYETGELFF. The DNA for the CDR3 is TGTGCCAGCAGCTTTCTTTCCGACTACGAAACCGGGGAGCTGTTTTTT. V is TRBV7-6 and J is TRBJ2-2; possible D gene TRBD2, 5 bases. The CDR3 contains 16 residues. V gave up 3 bases and J gave up 5 bases, with 16 bases separating them. CDR1 and CDR2 from the germline V gene are SGHVS and FNYEAQ.

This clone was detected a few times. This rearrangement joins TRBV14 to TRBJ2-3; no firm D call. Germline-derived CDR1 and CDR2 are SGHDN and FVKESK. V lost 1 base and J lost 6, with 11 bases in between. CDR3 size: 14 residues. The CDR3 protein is CASSQGTLRDTQYF. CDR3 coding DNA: TGTGCCAGCAGCCAAGGGACCTTGAGGGATACGCAGTATTTT.

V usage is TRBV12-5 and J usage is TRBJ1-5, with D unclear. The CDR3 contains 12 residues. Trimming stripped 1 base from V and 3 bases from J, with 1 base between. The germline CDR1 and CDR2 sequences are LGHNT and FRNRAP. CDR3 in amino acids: CASGLDNQPQHF. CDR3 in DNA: TGTGCTAGTGGTTTGGACAATCAGCCCCAGCATTTT.

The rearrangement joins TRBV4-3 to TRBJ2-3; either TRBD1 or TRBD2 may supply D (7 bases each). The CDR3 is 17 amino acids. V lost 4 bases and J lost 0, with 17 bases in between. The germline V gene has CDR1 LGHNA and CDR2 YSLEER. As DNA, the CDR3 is TGCGCCAGCAGCCGGGAGGGGGGACAGCTTAGCACAGATACGCAGTATTTT. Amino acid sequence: CASSREGGQLSTDTQYF.

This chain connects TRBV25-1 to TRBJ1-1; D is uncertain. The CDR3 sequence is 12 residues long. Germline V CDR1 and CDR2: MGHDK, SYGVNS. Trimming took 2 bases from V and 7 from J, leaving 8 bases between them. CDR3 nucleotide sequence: TGTGCCAGCAGTGAAGGTCAGTTTGAAGCTTTCTTT. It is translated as CASSEGQFEAFF.

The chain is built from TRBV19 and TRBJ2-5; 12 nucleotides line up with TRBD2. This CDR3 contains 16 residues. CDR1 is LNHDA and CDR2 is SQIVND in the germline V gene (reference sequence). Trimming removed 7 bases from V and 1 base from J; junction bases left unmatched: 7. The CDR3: CASTQGTSGSQETQYF. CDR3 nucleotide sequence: TGTGCCAGTACCCAAGGGACTAGCGGGTCCCAAGAGACCCAGTACTTC.

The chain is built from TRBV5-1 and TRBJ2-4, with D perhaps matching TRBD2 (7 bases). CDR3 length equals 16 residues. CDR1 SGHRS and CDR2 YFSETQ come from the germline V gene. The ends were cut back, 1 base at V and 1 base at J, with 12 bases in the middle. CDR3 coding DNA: TGCGCCAGCAGCTTGACGGCGGGGGCGGCCAAAAACATTCAGTACTTC. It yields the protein CASSLTAGAAKNIQYF.

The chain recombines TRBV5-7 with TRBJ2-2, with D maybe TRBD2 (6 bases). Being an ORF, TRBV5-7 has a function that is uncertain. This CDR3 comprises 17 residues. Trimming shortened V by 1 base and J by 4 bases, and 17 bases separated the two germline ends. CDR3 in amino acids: CASSLPAGRVVTGELFF. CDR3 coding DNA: TGTGCCAGCAGCTTGCCCGCGGGGCGCGTTGTCACCGGGGAGCTGTTTTTT.

CDR3 sequence (DNA): TGTGCCAGCGGGACCGAGGCAGGGGTTGGCGAGCAGTACTTC. It is translated as CASGTEAGVGEQYF. V usage is TRBV7-9 and J usage is TRBJ2-7; TRBD1 might be the D (6 bases). The CDR3 contains 14 residues. V dropped 8 bases and J dropped 6 bases, with 20 bases sitting between them. The V gene's germline CDR1 is SEHNR and CDR2 FQNEAQ (reference sequence).

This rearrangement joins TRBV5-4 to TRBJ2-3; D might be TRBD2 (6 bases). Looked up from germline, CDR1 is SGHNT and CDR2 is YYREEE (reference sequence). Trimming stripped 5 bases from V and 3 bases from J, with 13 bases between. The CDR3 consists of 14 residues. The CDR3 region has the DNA TGTGCCAGCAGTCATAGCGCGGGAACAGATACGCAGTATTTT. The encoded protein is CASSHSAGTDTQYF.